This T cell receptor beta chain was found in a study of shared clonotypes between healthy human individuals. V dropped 4 bases and J dropped 1 base, with 11 bases sitting between them. The CDR3 contains 15 residues. Germline V CDR1 and CDR2: MGHDK, SYGVNS. TCRdb's table, derived via immunoSEQ multiplex PCR, lists solely in-frame clones and lacks some. Found here are 80,000 to 100,000 clones, over 60% of them singletons; the top ten hold roughly 50%. This clone was recorded a few times. Healthy HIV-negative adults with no recent acute infections or vaccinations were recruited as donors. The V gene is TRBV25-1, the J gene TRBJ1-3, with D perhaps matching TRBD1 (5 bases). The source material was memory CD8+ T cells sorted from blood. Specified subset: CD45RO+ cells pooled with CCR7-negative TemRA cells. The origin of this receptor is a man between 25 and 39 years old in good health. The CDR3 is CASSGTGDSGNTIYF. The CDR3 DNA sequence: TGTGCCAGCAGTGGTACAGGAGATTCTGGAAACACCATATATTTT.